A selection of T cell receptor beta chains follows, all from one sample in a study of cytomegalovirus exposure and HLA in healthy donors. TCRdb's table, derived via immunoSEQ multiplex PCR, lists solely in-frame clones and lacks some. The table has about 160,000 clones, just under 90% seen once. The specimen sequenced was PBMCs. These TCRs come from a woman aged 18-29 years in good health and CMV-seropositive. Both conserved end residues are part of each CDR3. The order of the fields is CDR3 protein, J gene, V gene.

CASSLVGEAFF | TRBJ1-1 | TRBV11-3
CASSASSGSTGELFF | TRBJ2-2 | TRBV9
CASSRHPPINTGELFF | TRBJ2-2 | TRBV18
CSLAGGPFHRDTQYF | TRBJ2-3 | TRBV29-1
CASSSGTGETQYF | TRBJ2-5 | TRBV6-4
CASSMGQGVGQYF | TRBJ2-7 | TRBV28
CASQQGNVREQYF | TRBJ2-7 | TRBV30
CASSLVAVVGPYNEQFF | TRBJ2-1 | TRBV5-1
CASSLEGLSGYEQYF | TRBJ2-7 | TRBV5-4
CASSRTSGSFYNEQFF | TRBJ2-1 | TRBV4-1
CASSVATQNIQYF | TRBJ2-4 | TRBV7-9
CASSLSGLAGALGETQYF | TRBJ2-5 | TRBV27
CASSPRLAGSHEQYF | TRBJ2-7 | TRBV9
CASSASGGSYEQYF | TRBJ2-7 | TRBV6-1
CASSAGLAGAPDTQYF | TRBJ2-3 | TRBV9
CASSSEQGPQPQHF | TRBJ1-5 | TRBV5-8
CASSPRTARGTEAFF | TRBJ1-1 | TRBV28
CASDKGGSSYNEQFF | TRBJ2-1 | TRBV5-6
CASSPGTGAGNTIYF | TRBJ1-3 | TRBV19
CASSGEWTSGREDNEQFF | TRBJ2-1 | TRBV11-3
CASSAQVSETQYF | TRBJ2-5 | TRBV4-3
CASSFRPPGGDQETQYF | TRBJ2-5 | TRBV28
CASSPPESRADEQFF | TRBJ2-1 | TRBV18
CASSFGGSSSTGELFF | TRBJ2-2 | TRBV5-4
CASSLSWTANEKLFF | TRBJ1-4 | TRBV6-5
CASSLRDGKYEQYF | TRBJ2-7 | TRBV27
CASSSGTGGMETQYF | TRBJ2-5 | TRBV5-1
CASTGTSGSSSTDTQYF | TRBJ2-3 | TRBV2
CASSPRTSGFTDTQYF | TRBJ2-3 | TRBV5-4
CASSSGLALEQFF | TRBJ2-1 | TRBV6-1
CASSLSSSTDTQYF | TRBJ2-3 | TRBV7-9
CASSSLDREGQPQHF | TRBJ1-5 | TRBV7-9
CASSEFGDRQNTF | TRBJ1-2 | TRBV10-2
CASSLVGGTYEQYF | TRBJ2-7 | TRBV7-8
CASSPGTGDYGYTF | TRBJ1-2 | TRBV7-3
CASTTGGNTEAFF | TRBJ1-1 | TRBV28
CSVEDLQASYGYTF | TRBJ1-2 | TRBV29-1
CASSLSTGYNEQYF | TRBJ2-7 | TRBV7-2
CSVVSRKANYGYTF | TRBJ1-2 | TRBV29-1
CASSPSGRAVYEQYF | TRBJ2-7 | TRBV11-3
CASSFPGQTYEQYF | TRBJ2-7 | TRBV6-5
CASSFAGPETQYF | TRBJ2-5 | TRBV7-3
CASSDQGEKLFF | TRBJ1-4 | TRBV6-1
CASRASNQPQHF | TRBJ1-5 | TRBV19
CATQDGSSGNTIYF | TRBJ1-3 | TRBV19
CASSVETGGTDTQYF | TRBJ2-3 | TRBV5-1
CASSRQPPYEQYF | TRBJ2-7 | TRBV10-2
CAISQPGHSAQHF | TRBJ1-5 | TRBV10-3
CASSPTTSAQETQYF | TRBJ2-5 | TRBV11-2
CASRGGMNTEAFF | TRBJ1-1 | TRBV11-1
CANLDREWGGYTF | TRBJ1-2 | TRBV2
CASSPPGQRNEKLFF | TRBJ1-4 | TRBV18
CASSEYRVQDSYNYGYTF | TRBJ1-2 | TRBV10-2
CASSRIDRGSKDTQYF | TRBJ2-3 | TRBV27
CASSQPPGTSGNTGELFF | TRBJ2-2 | TRBV4-2
CATGAGSGTYNEQFF | TRBJ2-1 | TRBV25-1
CASRRVTGVANEQYF | TRBJ2-7 | TRBV27